Each of the 29 T cell receptor beta chains below was sequenced from the same sample in a study of cytomegalovirus exposure and HLA in healthy donors. PCR used 60 Vbeta primers and 13 Jbeta primers. Sequencing used immunoSEQ multiplex PCR; TCRdb keeps in-frame clones, though not all of them. This sample carries fewer than 250,000 clones, more than 85% of them seen once, and the ten largest clones take 1.5% to 2%. The specimen sequenced was PBMCs. These receptors came from a woman aged 18-30 years in good health and CMV-seronegative.

This rearrangement joins TRBV5-1 to TRBJ2-5; TRBD2 agrees at 8 bases. The V gene's germline CDR1 is SGHRS and CDR2 YFSETQ. The CDR3 totals 16 residues. V was clipped by 0 bases and J by 4 bases; unmatched bases: 8. CDR3 bases: TGCGCCAGCAGCTTGGCGGGGGGGAGCCAGGGAGAGACCCAGTACTTC. Translating gives CASSLAGGSQGETQYF.

The chain couples TRBV5-1 to TRBJ2-3, with TRBD2 matching 12 bases. The junction had 5 bases not matched to a gene; V was cut back by 4 bases and J by 2 bases. The V gene's germline CDR1 is SGHRS and CDR2 YFSETQ. This CDR3 spans 16 amino acids. The CDR3 loop is CASSRLAGGYTDTQYF. CDR3 sequence (DNA): TGCGCCAGCAGCCGGCTAGCGGGGGGGTACACAGATACGCAGTATTTT.

The chain uses TRBV5-4 and TRBJ2-7; the match to TRBD1 covers 10 bases. J was trimmed by 3 bases and V by 0 bases; bases with no gene match: 6. The CDR3 has 16 amino acids. Germline-derived CDR1 and CDR2 are SGHNT and YYREEE (reference sequence). CDR3 amino acids: CASSLAAGTGVYEQYF. DNA of the CDR3: TGTGCCAGCAGCTTGGCCGCTGGGACAGGGGTCTACGAGCAGTACTTC.

The V and J genes are TRBV30 and TRBJ1-2, with D possibly matching TRBD1 (5 bases). Per the germline V gene, CDR1 is GTSNPN and CDR2 is SVGIG (reference sequence). V lost 1 base and J lost 3, with 9 bases in between. The CDR3 loop spans 13 amino acids. CDR3 sequence: CAWSGVGDYGYTF. The CDR3 DNA reads as TGTGCCTGGAGTGGGGTAGGGGACTATGGCTACACCTTC.

This clone has just a few counts. This chain links TRBV28 with TRBJ2-1; 13 positions agree with TRBD2. This CDR3 region has 15 residues. Germline assignment: CDR1 MDHEN and CDR2 SYDVKM. V was pared by 5 bases and J by 8 bases, with 6 bases of the junction left unmatched. CDR3 coding DNA: TGTGCCAGCAGTCTGACTAGCGGGGGGCAGGATGAGCAGTTCTTC. This translates into CASSLTSGGQDEQFF.

The chain has TRBV5-4 and TRBJ2-7; 7 bases align to TRBD2. CDR3 size: 16 residues. The V segment lost 0 bases and the J segment 7 bases; nucleotides outside the gene matches: 13. CDR1 is SGHNT, CDR2 YYREEE, per germline (reference sequence). The CDR3 reads CASSLAGGAGPREQYF. For the CDR3, the DNA is TGTGCCAGCAGCTTGGCCGGGGGAGCGGGGCCGAGGGAGCAGTACTTC. Based on the CDR3 plus reference TRBV5-4 and TRBJ2-7, the full variable domain is ETGVTQSPTHLIKTRGQQVTLRCSSQSGHNTVSWYQQALGQGPQFIFQYYREEENGRGNFPPRFSGLQFPNYSSELNVNALELDDSALYLCASSLAGGAGPREQYFGPGTRLTVT.

The chain carries TRBV7-9 and TRBJ1-1; the match to TRBD1 covers 7 bases. This CDR3 has 15 amino acids. J lost 0 bases, V lost 5 bases, and 6 bases had no gene match. CDR1 is SEHNR, CDR2 FQNEAQ, per germline (reference sequence). The CDR3 is CASSRFTGVNTEAFF. The DNA for the CDR3 is TGTGCCAGCAGCCGGTTTACAGGGGTGAACACTGAAGCTTTCTTT. The variable domain in full, with the rest retrieved from reference TRBV7-9 and TRBJ1-1, is DTGVSQNPRHKITKRGQNVTFRCDPISEHNRLYWYRQTLGQGPEFLTYFQNEAQLEKSRLLSDRFSAERPKGSFSTLEIQRTEQGDSAMYLCASSRFTGVNTEAFFGQGTRLTVV.

The V and J genes are TRBV6-4 and TRBJ1-1, with 7 bases identical to TRBD1. Germline-derived CDR1 and CDR2 are MRHNA and SNTAGT. V lost 3 bases, J lost 0 bases, and 4 bases stayed unmatched. The CDR3 has 15 residues. The chain's CDR3 is CASSEPDRVNTEAFF. As DNA, the CDR3 is TGTGCCAGCAGTGAACCAGACAGGGTGAACACTGAAGCTTTCTTT.

The rearrangement joins TRBV11-2 to TRBJ1-4; 8 nucleotides match TRBD1. V dropped 4 bases and J dropped 5; count of bases not matched to a gene: 9. This CDR3 has 16 amino acids. Germline V gene sequence: CDR1 SGHAT, CDR2 FQNNGV. CDR3 nucleotide sequence: TGTGCCAGCAGCTCTGTAACAGGGGGAAGAAATGAAAAACTGTTTTTT. This sequence encodes CASSSVTGGRNEKLFF.

The chain combines TRBV6-5 with TRBJ1-3, with unresolved D. V lost 0 bases and J lost 0, with 9 bases in between. The CDR3 is made up of 16 amino acids. The germline gives CDR1 MNHEY, CDR2 SVGAGI. The CDR3, as DNA: TGTGCCAGCAGTTACTCGAGACAACTCTCTGGAAACACCATATATTTT. Translating it yields CASSYSRQLSGNTIYF.

The chain is built from TRBV4-1 and TRBJ2-1; 10 bases fit TRBD2. Germline V gives CDR1 MGHRA, CDR2 YSYEKL. V gave up 1 base and J gave up 10 bases; unmatched junction bases: 7. This CDR3 comprises 15 residues. The CDR3 protein is CASSQVPAGGGEQFF. CDR3 nucleotides: TGCGCCAGCAGCCAAGTCCCAGCGGGGGGGGGAGAGCAGTTCTTC.

The genes are TRBV4-3 and TRBJ2-2, with 8 bases lining up with TRBD2. The V gene's germline CDR1 is LGHNA and CDR2 YSLEER. CDR3 size: 18 residues. V shed 1 base and J 6 bases; nucleotides not matched to a gene: 13. CDR3 DNA sequence: TGCGCCAGCAGCCAAGTGTTCCGTTCCGGGACTAGGGCCGGGGAGCTGTTTTTT. Protein sequence: CASSQVFRSGTRAGELFF.

This clone appeared a single time. The chain has TRBV29-1 and TRBJ1-1, with 11 bases fitting TRBD1. The CDR3 has 16 amino acids. The ends lost 6 bases at V and 3 bases at J; junction bases unmatched: 12. CDR1 SQVTM and CDR2 ANQGSEA come from the germline V gene. CDR3 in DNA: TGCAGCGTCCTAGGGGGTCGGGACAGGGGGTACACTGAAGCTTTCTTT. Its protein is CSVLGGRDRGYTEAFF.

The rearrangement links TRBV10-2 to TRBJ2-3, with 7 bases lining up with TRBD1. The V and J ends lost 8 bases and 3 bases, in that order; junction bases with no gene match: 2. Germline V gene lookup returns CDR1 WSHSY and CDR2 SAAADI. The length of the CDR3 is 12 residues. This CDR3 reads CASRQGTDTQYF. In DNA, the CDR3 is TGCGCCAGCCGACAGGGAACAGATACGCAGTATTTT.

J is TRBJ2-1 and V is TRBV27, with TRBD1 identical over 7 bases. The CDR3 runs to 14 residues. The V gene's germline CDR1 is MNHEY and CDR2 SMNVEV (reference sequence). The V segment lost 8 bases and the J segment 3 bases; nucleotides outside the gene matches: 7. CDR3 protein: CASSRTGLYNEQFF. The DNA of the CDR3 is TGTGCCAGCTCGAGGACAGGCCTCTACAATGAGCAGTTCTTC.

The chain carries TRBV30 and TRBJ1-4; 10 bases are shared with TRBD1. Germline-derived CDR1 and CDR2 are GTSNPN and SVGIG (reference sequence). The CDR3 length is 14 residues. With 1 base clipped from V and 10 bases from J, the junction kept 6 bases outside the gene matches. This CDR3 is CAWSGGQGVGKLFF. CDR3 DNA sequence: TGTGCCTGGAGTGGAGGACAGGGGGTGGGAAAACTGTTTTTT.

Worth noting for this clone: This specimen includes other DNA sequences encoding the same CDR3. The genes are TRBV6-5 and TRBJ2-7; TRBD2 might be the D (5 bases). Germline V lookup: CDR1 MNHEY, CDR2 SVGAGI. V lost 5 bases and J 0 bases, leaving 8 bases between the germline ends. This CDR3 spans 13 amino acids. CDR3 loop: CASSPGGSYEQYF. In DNA form, the CDR3 reads TGTGCCAGCAGTCCAGGAGGCTCCTACGAGCAGTACTTC.

The J gene is TRBJ2-3, the V gene TRBV19, with 14 bases that match TRBD2. The germline V gene encodes CDR1 LNHDA and CDR2 SQIVND (reference sequence). The V gene end was trimmed by 9 bases and the J gene end by 4 bases; junction bases not matched to a gene: 12. There are 17 residues in the CDR3. The CDR3 sequence is CASSFVTSGGASDTQYF. In DNA form, the CDR3 reads TGTGCCAGCTCCTTTGTGACTAGCGGGGGGGCCTCAGATACGCAGTATTTT.

The gene calls are TRBV2 and TRBJ2-7, with D tentatively TRBD2 (6 bases). The germline gives CDR1 SNHLY, CDR2 FYNNEI. This CDR3 is built from 12 residues. The V and J ends lost 7 bases and 4 bases respectively, with 11 bases between them. In DNA, the CDR3 is TGTGCCAGCACGGCAGGGAGGTACGAGCAGTACTTC. Protein product: CASTAGRYEQYF.

This CDR3 reads CASSLDNRWNEQFF. As DNA, the CDR3 is TGTGCCAGCAGCTTGGATAACAGGTGGAATGAGCAGTTCTTC. The chain has TRBV5-4 and TRBJ2-1, with D possibly matching TRBD1 (5 bases). The CDR3 is 14 residues long. Looked up from germline, CDR1 is SGHNT and CDR2 is YYREEE (reference sequence). The V and J ends lost 0 bases and 7 bases respectively, with 11 bases between them.

The CDR3: CAWTPGHNQPQHF. In nucleotides, the CDR3 is TGTGCCTGGACCCCGGGACACAATCAGCCCCAGCATTTT. The V and J genes are TRBV30 and TRBJ1-5; perhaps TRBD1 as D (6 bases). Trimming removed 4 bases at V and 3 bases at J, with 10 bases between. Germline CDR1 GTSNPN, CDR2 SVGIG (reference sequence). The CDR3 has 13 amino acids.

V and J are TRBV10-3 and TRBJ2-1; 10 bases are a match to TRBD1. V trimming: 10 bases; J trimming: 3 bases; junction bases outside the gene matches: 15. The CDR3 runs 17 residues. Germline assignment: CDR1 ENHRY and CDR2 SYGVKD. The CDR3 sequence is CATQGGPGQGYYNEQFF. The CDR3 bases are TGTGCCACTCAAGGGGGGCCGGGACAGGGGTACTACAATGAGCAGTTCTTC.

The chain uses TRBV10-3 and TRBJ2-1; 9 positions agree with TRBD2. The germline gives CDR1 ENHRY, CDR2 SYGVKD. This CDR3 region has 14 residues. V dropped 7 bases and J dropped 6; count of bases not matched to a gene: 7. The CDR3 DNA follows: TGTGCCATCACTCCAGCGGGGGGTCTCAATGAGCAGTTCTTC. It specifies CAITPAGGLNEQFF.

The sample holds a few counts of this clone. The chain recombines TRBV7-8 with TRBJ1-6, with D possibly TRBD1 on 6 matching bases. The CDR3 has 13 amino acids. V lost 5 bases, J lost 14 bases, and 16 bases lay in between. Germline V gene data show CDR1 as SGHVS and CDR2 as FQNEAQ. The CDR3 nucleotides read TGTGCCAGCAGCCTACTCCCTACAGGGTCCCTCCACTTT. Amino acid sequence: CASSLLPTGSLHF.

The chain has TRBV7-6 and TRBJ1-5; D gene uncertain. V lost 5 bases, J lost 4 bases, and 12 bases lay in between. The germline CDR1 and CDR2 sequences are SGHVS and FNYEAQ. The CDR3 contains 14 residues. The DNA of the CDR3 is TGTGCCAGCAGCCCCACCACGGGGAATCAGCCCCAGCATTTT. Protein sequence: CASSPTTGNQPQHF. Looking up the rest from reference TRBV7-6 and TRBJ1-5 gives the full variable domain: GAGVSQSPRYKVTKRGQDVALRCDPISGHVSLYWYRQALGQGPEFLTYFNYEAQQDKSGLPNDRFSAERPEGSISTLTIQRTEQRDSAMYRCASSPTTGNQPQHFGDGTRLSIL.

The V call is TRBV6-5, the J call TRBJ2-7; a weak D match, TRBD2 (5 bases). Trimming took 6 bases from V and 1 from J, leaving 13 bases between them. The CDR3 consists of 14 residues. Germline V lookup: CDR1 MNHEY, CDR2 SVGAGI. The CDR3 spells CASSLEGASYEQYF. DNA of the CDR3: TGTGCCAGCAGCCTAGAGGGAGCATCCTACGAGCAGTACTTC.

The rearrangement uses TRBV7-2 and TRBJ1-6, with a tentative D call TRBD1 (6 bases). V was shortened by 0 bases and J by 9 bases, with 15 bases between the two germline ends. CDR3 size: 16 residues. Germline CDR1 SGHTA, CDR2 FQGNSA. The CDR3 loop is CASSLAGRGTGSPLHF. The CDR3, as DNA: TGTGCCAGCAGCTTAGCGGGCAGGGGAACGGGTTCACCCCTCCACTTT. Full variable domain (outside the CDR3, taken from reference TRBV7-2 and TRBJ1-6): GAGVSQSPSNKVTEKGKDVELRCDPISGHTALYWYRQSLGQGLEFLIYFQGNSAPDKSGLPSDRFSAERTGGSVSTLTIQRTQQEDSAVYLCASSLAGRGTGSPLHFGNGTRLTVT.

This chain joins TRBV10-3 and TRBJ2-5; 7 bases line up with TRBD1. The end of the DNA fits TRBJ2-7 better, so the J call may be wrong. The CDR3 is 14 residues long. The germline CDR1 and CDR2 sequences are ENHRY and SYGVKD. The CDR3 is CAISTQGNSYEQYF. CDR3 coding DNA: TGTGCCATCAGTACACAGGGGAACTCCTACGAGCAGTACTTC.

This rearrangement joins TRBV14 to TRBJ2-3; 10 bases align to TRBD2. CDR3 length: 16 residues. V lost 2 bases to trimming and J lost 2 bases; unmatched junction nucleotides: 4. Germline CDR1 is SGHDN and CDR2 is FVKESK. For the CDR3, the DNA is TGTGCCAGCAGCCAACCAGGACTAGCGGCCACAGATACGCAGTATTTT. As protein: CASSQPGLAATDTQYF.